This T cell receptor (beta chain) derives from a study of T cells in Graves' hyperthyroidism and ophthalmopathy. V lost 1 base and J 5 bases, leaving 11 bases between the germline ends. This CDR3 spans 14 amino acids. The V gene's germline CDR1 is MDHEN and CDR2 SYDVKM. TCR beta CDR3 regions were amplified from RNA. The HTBI primer set drove a first-round RT-PCR of the TCR CDR3. Via MiXCR, TCRdb re-called the multiplex PCR reads, giving one row per CDR3 protein. The sample records more than 150,000 distinct CDR3 sequences, about a sixth being singletons. Hyperthyroidism of Graves' type that showed no ophthalmopathy progression within 18 months was stable.

The sequence was obtained from a woman aged 45-65 years with Graves' hyperthyroidism. Source material: blood. The chain couples TRBV28 to TRBJ2-5, with D perhaps TRBD1 (5 bases). CDR3 residues: CASSLSQGGETQYF. CDR3 in DNA: TGTGCCAGCAGTTTATCGCAGGGTGGCGAGACCCAGTACTTC.